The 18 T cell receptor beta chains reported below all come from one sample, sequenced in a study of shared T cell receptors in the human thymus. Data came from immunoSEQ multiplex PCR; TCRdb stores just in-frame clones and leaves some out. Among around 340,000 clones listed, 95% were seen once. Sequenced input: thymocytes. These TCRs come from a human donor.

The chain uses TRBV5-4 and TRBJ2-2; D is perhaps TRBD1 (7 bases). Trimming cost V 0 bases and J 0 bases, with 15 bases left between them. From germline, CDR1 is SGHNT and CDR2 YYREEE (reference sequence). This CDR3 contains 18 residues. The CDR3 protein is CASSLVAPGGTNTGELFF. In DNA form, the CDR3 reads TGTGCCAGCAGCTTGGTAGCGCCAGGGGGGACGAACACCGGGGAGCTGTTTTTT.

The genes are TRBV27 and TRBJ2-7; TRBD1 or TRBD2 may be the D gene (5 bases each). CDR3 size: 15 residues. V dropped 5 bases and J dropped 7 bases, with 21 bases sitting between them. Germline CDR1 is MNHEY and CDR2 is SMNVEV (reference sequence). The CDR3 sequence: CASSHRDPIGEEQYF. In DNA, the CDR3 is TGTGCCAGCAGTCACCGGGACCCTATCGGGGAGGAGCAGTACTTC.

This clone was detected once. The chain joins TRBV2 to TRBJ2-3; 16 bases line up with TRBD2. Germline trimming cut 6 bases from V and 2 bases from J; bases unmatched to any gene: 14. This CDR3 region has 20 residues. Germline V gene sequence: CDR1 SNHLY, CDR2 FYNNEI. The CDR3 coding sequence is TGTGCCAGCAGCCTCTCGGGTGGGACTAGCGGGAGGGGGAACACAGATACGCAGTATTTT. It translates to CASSLSGGTSGRGNTDTQYF. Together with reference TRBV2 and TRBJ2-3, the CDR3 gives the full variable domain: EPEVTQTPSHQVTQMGQEVILRCVPISNHLYFYWYRQILGQKVEFLVSFYNNEISEKSEIFDDQFSVERPDGSNFTLKIRSTKLEDSAMYFCASSLSGGTSGRGNTDTQYFGPGTRLTVL.

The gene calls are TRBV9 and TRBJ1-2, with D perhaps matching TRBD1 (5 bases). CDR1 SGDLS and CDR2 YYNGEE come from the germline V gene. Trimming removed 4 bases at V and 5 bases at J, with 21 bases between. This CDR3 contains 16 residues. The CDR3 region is CASSHPAGRGWYGYTF. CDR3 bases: TGTGCCAGCAGCCACCCTGCAGGGAGGGGCTGGTATGGCTACACCTTC.

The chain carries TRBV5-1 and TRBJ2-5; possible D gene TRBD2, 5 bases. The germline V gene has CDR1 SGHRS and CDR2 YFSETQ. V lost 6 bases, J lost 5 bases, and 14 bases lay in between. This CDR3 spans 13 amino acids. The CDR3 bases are TGCGCCAGCAAGAGGCTAGCCAGGGAGACCCAGTACTTC. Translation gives CASKRLARETQYF.

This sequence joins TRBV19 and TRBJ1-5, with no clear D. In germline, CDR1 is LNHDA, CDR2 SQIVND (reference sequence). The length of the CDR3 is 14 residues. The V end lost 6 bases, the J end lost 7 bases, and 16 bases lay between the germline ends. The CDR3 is CASRPSDWKQPQHF. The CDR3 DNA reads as TGTGCCAGTAGACCATCGGATTGGAAGCAGCCCCAGCATTTT.

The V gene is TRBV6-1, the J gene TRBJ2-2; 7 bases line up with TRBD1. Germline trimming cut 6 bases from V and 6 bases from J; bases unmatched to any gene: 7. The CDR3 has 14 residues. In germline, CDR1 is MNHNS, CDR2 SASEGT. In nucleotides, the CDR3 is TGTGCCAGCAGGAGGGGGCAGGGACCCGGGGAGCTGTTTTTT. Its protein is CASRRGQGPGELFF.

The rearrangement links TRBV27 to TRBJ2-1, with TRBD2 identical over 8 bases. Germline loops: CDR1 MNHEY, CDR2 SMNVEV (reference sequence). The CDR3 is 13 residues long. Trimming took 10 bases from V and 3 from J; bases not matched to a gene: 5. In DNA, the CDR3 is TGTGCCAAACTAGCGGAGATCTACAATGAGCAGTTCTTC. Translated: CAKLAEIYNEQFF.

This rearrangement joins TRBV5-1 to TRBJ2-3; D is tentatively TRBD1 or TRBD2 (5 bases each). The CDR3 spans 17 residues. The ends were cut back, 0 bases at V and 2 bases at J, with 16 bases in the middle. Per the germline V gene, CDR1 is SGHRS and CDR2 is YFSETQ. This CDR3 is CASSLDLPRGSTDTQYF. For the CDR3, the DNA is TGCGCCAGCAGCTTGGATTTACCCCGGGGCTCCACAGATACGCAGTATTTT.

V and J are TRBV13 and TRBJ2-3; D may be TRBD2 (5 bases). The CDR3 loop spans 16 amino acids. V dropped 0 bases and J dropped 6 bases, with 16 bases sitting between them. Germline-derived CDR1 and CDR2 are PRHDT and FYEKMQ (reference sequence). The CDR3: CASSLGATNRGDTQYF. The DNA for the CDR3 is TGTGCCAGCAGCTTAGGGGCTACCAATAGAGGGGATACGCAGTATTTT. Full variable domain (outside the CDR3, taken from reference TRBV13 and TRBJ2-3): AAGVIQSPRHLIKEKRETATLKCYPIPRHDTVYWYQQGPGQDPQFLISFYEKMQSDKGSIPDRFSAQQFSDYHSELNMSSLELGDSALYFCASSLGATNRGDTQYFGPGTRLTVL.

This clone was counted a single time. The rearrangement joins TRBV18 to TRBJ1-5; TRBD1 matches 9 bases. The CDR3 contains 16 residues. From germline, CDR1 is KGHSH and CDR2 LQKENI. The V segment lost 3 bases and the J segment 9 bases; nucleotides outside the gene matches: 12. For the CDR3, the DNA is TGTGCCAGCTCACCCCCGTCCCGGGACAGGGTCGGGCCCCAGCATTTT. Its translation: CASSPPSRDRVGPQHF.

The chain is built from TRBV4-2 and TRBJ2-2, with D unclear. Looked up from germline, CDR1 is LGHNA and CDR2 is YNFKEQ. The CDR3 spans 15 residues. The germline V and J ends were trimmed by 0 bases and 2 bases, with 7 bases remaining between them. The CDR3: CASSQENSNTGELFF. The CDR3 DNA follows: TGTGCCAGCAGCCAAGAAAATAGTAACACCGGGGAGCTGTTTTTT.

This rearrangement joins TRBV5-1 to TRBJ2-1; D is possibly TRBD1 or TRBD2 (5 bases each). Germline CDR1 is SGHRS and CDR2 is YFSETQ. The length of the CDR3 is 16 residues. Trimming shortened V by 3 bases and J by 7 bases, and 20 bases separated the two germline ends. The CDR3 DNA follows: TGCGCCAGCAGCTCTCACTTCCGGGGCATGGGTAATGAGCAGTTCTTC. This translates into CASSSHFRGMGNEQFF. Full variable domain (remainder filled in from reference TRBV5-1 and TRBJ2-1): KAGVTQTPRYLIKTRGQQVTLSCSPISGHRSVSWYQQTPGQGLQFLFEYFSETQRNKGNFPGRFSGRQFSNSRSEMNVSTLELGDSALYLCASSSHFRGMGNEQFFGPGTRLTVL.

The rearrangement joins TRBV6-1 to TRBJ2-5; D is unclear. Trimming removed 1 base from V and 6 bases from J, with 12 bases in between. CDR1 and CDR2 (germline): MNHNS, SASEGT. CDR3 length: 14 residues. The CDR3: CASSEGPIGKTQYF. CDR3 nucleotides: TGTGCCAGCAGTGAAGGGCCCATTGGGAAGACCCAGTACTTC.

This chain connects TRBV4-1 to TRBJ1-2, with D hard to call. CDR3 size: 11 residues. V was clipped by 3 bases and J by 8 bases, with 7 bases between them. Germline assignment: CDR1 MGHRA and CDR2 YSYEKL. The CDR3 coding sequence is TGCGCCAGCAGCCAGGAGGGCGGCTACACCTTC. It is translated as CASSQEGGYTF.

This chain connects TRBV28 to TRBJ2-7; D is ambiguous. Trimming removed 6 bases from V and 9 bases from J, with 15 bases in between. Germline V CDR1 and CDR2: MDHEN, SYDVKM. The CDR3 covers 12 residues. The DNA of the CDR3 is TGTGCCAGCAGCCCAACGGTATGGTGGCAGTACTTC. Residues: CASSPTVWWQYF.

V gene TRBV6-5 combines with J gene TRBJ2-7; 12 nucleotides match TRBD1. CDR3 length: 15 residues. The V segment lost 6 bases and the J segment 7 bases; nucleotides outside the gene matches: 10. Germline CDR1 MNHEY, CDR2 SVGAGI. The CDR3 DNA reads TGTGCCAGCAGCCCCCCGGGACAGGGGGCTTGGGAGCAGTACTTC. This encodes CASSPPGQGAWEQYF.

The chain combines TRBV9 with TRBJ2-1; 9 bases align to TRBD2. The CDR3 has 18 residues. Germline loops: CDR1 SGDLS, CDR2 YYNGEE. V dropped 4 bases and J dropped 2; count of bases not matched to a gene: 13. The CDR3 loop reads CASSSLDIVAGAYNEQFF. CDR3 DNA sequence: TGTGCCAGCAGCTCACTCGATATTGTAGCGGGAGCCTACAATGAGCAGTTCTTC. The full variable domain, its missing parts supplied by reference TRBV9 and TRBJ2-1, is DSGVTQTPKHLITATGQRVTLRCSPRSGDLSVYWYQQSLDQGLQFLIQYYNGEERAKGNILERFSAQQFPDLHSELNLSSLELGDSALYFCASSSLDIVAGAYNEQFFGPGTRLTVL.